A selection of T cell receptor beta chains follows, all from one sample in a study of beta chain features in type 1 diabetes. Using immunoSEQ multiplex PCR, the repertoire was profiled, and TCRdb retains in-frame clones only, with some absent. The table has more than 250,000 clones, just over 20% seen once. The source material was naive CD4+ T cells from blood. These TCRs come from a woman aged 40 to 49 with type 1 diabetes. The conserved cysteine and the conserved F or W are not part of the CDR3 here.

TRBV6-5	TRBJ2-5	AAGGGGQETQY
TRBV14	TRBJ2-2	ASSPRTDHTGELF
TRBV28	TRBJ2-5	ASSRTGGGKTQY
TRBV11-2	TRBJ1-1	ASSLSQGNTEAF
TRBV20-1	TRBJ2-7	SARRGYEQY
TRBV28	TRBJ1-5	ASSLGQISNQPQH
TRBV4-1	TRBJ2-2	ASSQDPVMPLF
TRBV5-1	TRBJ1-4	ASATGGWTNEKLF
TRBV5-1	TRBJ1-1	ASSWGTGTEAF
TRBV29-1	TRBJ2-5	SAWGEETQY
TRBV30	TRBJ2-7	ACLAGGPYEQY
TRBV28	TRBJ1-1	ASSLSLPYR
TRBV19	TRBJ1-4	ASSMYPGQGEAEKLF
TRBV7-2	TRBJ2-1	ASSSRDRLSSYNEQF
TRBV18	TRBJ2-3	ASSPVLHTDTQY
TRBV2	TRBJ2-5	ASRGLQETQY
TRBV6-5	TRBJ1-2	ASSSSHGYGYT
TRBV28	TRBJ2-4	ATGDLAKNIQY
TRBV6-6	TRBJ2-1	ASSYRSSGGHNEQF
TRBV4-2	TRBJ2-6	ASSQEGTGGANVLT
TRBV4-2	TRBJ2-7	ASSQGGRGAQY
TRBV7-9	TRBJ2-7	ASSFPPSGNEQY